The T cell receptor (beta chain) described here comes from a study of response to subunit inactivated influenza vaccine. TCRdb re-called the RT-PCR reads through MiXCR, storing one row per CDR3 protein. Of more than 400,000 distinct CDR3 sequences in the sample, 7.2% were seen once. J was trimmed by 2 bases and V by 6 bases; bases with no gene match: 12. Germline V CDR1 and CDR2: KGHSH, LQKENI. The CDR3 is 16 amino acids. This clonotype showed up just a few times. Sequenced material: PBMCs from blood, taken roughly 24 months after vaccination. This chain connects TRBV18 to TRBJ1-2, with 7 bases matching TRBD1. The receptor comes from a man between 50 and 69 years old who received an inactivated influenza vaccine. CDR3 residues: CASSPSFQGVNYGYTF. DNA for the CDR3: TGTGCCAGCTCGCCCAGTTTTCAGGGGGTCAACTATGGCTACACCTTC.